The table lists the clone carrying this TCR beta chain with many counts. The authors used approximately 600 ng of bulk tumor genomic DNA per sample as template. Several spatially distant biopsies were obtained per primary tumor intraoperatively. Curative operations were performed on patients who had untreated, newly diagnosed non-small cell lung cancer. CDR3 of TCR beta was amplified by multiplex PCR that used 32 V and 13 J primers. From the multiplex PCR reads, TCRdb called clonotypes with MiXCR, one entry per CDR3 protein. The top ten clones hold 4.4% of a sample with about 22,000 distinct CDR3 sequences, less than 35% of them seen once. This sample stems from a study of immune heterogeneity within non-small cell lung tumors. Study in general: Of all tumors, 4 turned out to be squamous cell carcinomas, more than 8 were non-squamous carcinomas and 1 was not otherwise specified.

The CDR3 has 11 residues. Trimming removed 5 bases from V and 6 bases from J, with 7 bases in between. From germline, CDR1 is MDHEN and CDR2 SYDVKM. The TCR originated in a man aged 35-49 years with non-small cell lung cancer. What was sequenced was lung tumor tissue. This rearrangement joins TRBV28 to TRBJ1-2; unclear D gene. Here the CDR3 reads CASSHSNGYTF. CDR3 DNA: TGTGCCAGCAGTCACAGTAATGGCTACACCTTC.